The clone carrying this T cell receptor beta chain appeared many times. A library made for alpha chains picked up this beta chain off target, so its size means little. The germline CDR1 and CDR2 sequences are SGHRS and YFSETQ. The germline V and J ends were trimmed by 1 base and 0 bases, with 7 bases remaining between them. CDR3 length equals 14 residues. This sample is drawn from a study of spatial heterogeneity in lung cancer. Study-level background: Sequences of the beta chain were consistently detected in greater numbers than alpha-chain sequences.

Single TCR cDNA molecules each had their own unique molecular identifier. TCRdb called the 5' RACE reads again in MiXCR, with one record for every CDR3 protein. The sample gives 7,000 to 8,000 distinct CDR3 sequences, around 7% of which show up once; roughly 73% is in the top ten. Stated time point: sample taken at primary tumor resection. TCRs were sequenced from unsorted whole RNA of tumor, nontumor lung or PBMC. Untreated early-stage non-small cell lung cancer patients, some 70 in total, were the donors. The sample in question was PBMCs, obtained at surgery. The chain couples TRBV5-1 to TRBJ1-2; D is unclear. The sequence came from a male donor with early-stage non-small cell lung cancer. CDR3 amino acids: CASSLSPANYGYTF. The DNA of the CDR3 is TGCGCCAGCAGCTTGAGCCCAGCTAACTATGGCTACACCTTC.